This TCR beta chain was captured in a study of monozygotic twins with inflammatory bowel disease (dated 2019 in TCRdb). Context from the whole study: In total, roughly 28 monozygotic twin pairs made up the full study: 19 Danish pairs, all IBD-discordant, plus nine German pairs, of which four were IBD-concordant and five were IBD-discordant. Each individual had, on average, about 151 000 unique TCRalpha sequences and 181 000 unique TCRbeta sequences available for analysis. The search for disease-associated traits relied mainly on comparing, within discordant pairs, IBD patients with their genetically identical healthy co-twins. What the study reported, not specific to this receptor: Measured by the inverse Simpson index, TCRbeta repertoire diversity was lower in IBD patients than in their healthy co-twins. Differing immunosuppressive treatments among patients may have added background noise and inter-individual variability to the repertoires. Compared with healthy twins, IBD patients had fewer clonotypes in common with other individuals, a difference most pronounced in patients showing signs of disease activity. Distinction between different T cell subtypes could not be achieved in the analysis. Repertoire similarity did not differ between concordant and discordant twins, which could be due to limited statistical power. The results gave no support for a single strong signal or clonotype linked to IBD.

Sequences KGHDR (CDR1) and SFDVKD (CDR2) are obtained from the germline V gene. There are 15 amino acids in the CDR3, from cysteine to phenylalanine inclusive. No DNA accompanies this entry. The receptor library was made with 5' RACE. For each TCR library, 3,500 to 4,000 ng of total RNA was used. For each sample, cDNA was synthesized in eight separate reactions using SMARTScribe reverse transcriptase. During cDNA synthesis, template switching introduced unique molecular identifiers that contained a 6-nucleotide sample barcode. TCRalpha and TCRbeta cDNA was amplified in two nested PCRs of about 17 and 10 cycles, and bead purification was carried out after each PCR. Before amplification, the cDNA was both treated with uracil DNA-glycosylase and purified with the QIAquick PCR purification kit. In the second PCR, Illumina TruSeq-compatible adapters and sample-specific barcodes were added. Library quality and concentration were checked on TapeStation and Qubit, and libraries were pooled at 4.5 to 5.5 ng each. Sequencing of the pooled libraries was done on an Illumina HiSeq2500 single-index Rapid Run using custom sequencing primers and 2 x 100 bp reads. Turning to the authors' computational methods: MiGEC version 1.2.6 was used for UMI-based consensus assembly, which corrected PCR and sequencing errors. MiXCR version 2.1.1 was used for V(D)J alignment, clonotype assembly and CDR3 extraction. Normalisation of gene usage, clonotype sharing and MAIT/NKT TCR abundance was achieved by analysing the top 1000, 10 000 and 20 000 clonotypes per sample. Diversity was computed as the inverse Simpson index with the vegan R package after downsampling to 27 000 UMIs. Paired Mann-Whitney U tests were applied to discordant twin pairs, with Benjamini-Hochberg correction for multiple testing. TCRdb reprocessed the raw reads; every CDR3 protein sequence is a single record, and DNA is not supplied. What appears here as the V and J calls and clone size reflects TCRdb's work, not the paper's. The sample's table lists a count of under 45,000 distinct CDR3 sequences. The ten most abundant clones make up approximately 5.8% of the sample.

A remark on this clonotype: Its recognized antigen is unknown.

From each donor, an approximately 2.3 ml peripheral blood sample was drawn into PAXgene tubes and stored at -80 degrees C. Without T cell sorting, total RNA was isolated from whole blood using the PAXgene blood miRNA kit on an automated QIAcube. Deep TCRalpha and TCRbeta repertoire profiling with unique molecular barcoding was performed on peripheral blood of monozygotic twin pairs concordant or discordant for inflammatory bowel disease. Smoking habits were recorded for all twin pairs, with individuals classified as current, former or never smokers. Recombination linked TRBV24-1 to TRBJ1-1. The clonotype originates from a human donor with ulcerative colitis or Crohn's disease, or a healthy co-twin of an affected twin (not recorded which). Sample: blood. For the CDR3, the sequence is CATSDRGFPNTEAFF.